The sequence of this T cell receptor beta chain was determined in a study of CD8+ T cells in alopecia areata. Study information: Treated individuals took tofacitinib by mouth, 5 to 10 mg twice daily.

RNA, once extracted, was reverse transcribed into cDNA for use as the sequencing template. Method: immunoSEQ multiplex PCR; TCRdb's copy keeps in-frame clones and lacks some. The sample has roughly 250,000 clones; less than 80% are singletons. V lost 3 bases and J lost 2, with 12 bases in between. There are 15 residues in the CDR3. Germline loops: CDR1 LGHNA, CDR2 YSLEER. The chain employs TRBV4-3 and TRBJ2-3; D is perhaps TRBD1 or TRBD2 (5 bases each). Specimen: CD4+ T cells sorted from blood, collected at week 0. The source is a human donor with alopecia areata. CDR3: CASSHGLGVTDTQYF. Written as DNA, the CDR3 is TGCGCCAGCAGCCACGGACTGGGGGTCACAGATACGCAGTATTTT.